The subject of this entry is one T cell receptor (beta chain). Unmatched junction bases numbered 6, after V lost 3 bases and J lost 8 bases. The CDR3 is 14 amino acids. CDR1 and CDR2 from the germline V gene are MNHEY and SVGEGT. These data belong to a study of control samples from healthy donors and cancer patients. Method: immunoSEQ multiplex PCR; TCRdb's copy keeps in-frame clones and lacks some. The top ten hold roughly 0.7% of the sample, which has 160,000 or so clones, around nine tenths seen once. Material for sequencing was blood. The V and J genes are TRBV6-2 or TRBV6-3 and TRBJ1-4; 7 bases fit TRBD1. This TCR was recovered from a woman aged 25 to 39 in good health. DNA of the CDR3: TGTGCCAGCAGTTATCGACAGGGCGGGGAAAAACTGTTTTTT. It translates to CASSYRQGGEKLFF.